One T cell receptor (beta chain) is described in this entry. The data stem from a study of blood T cells in healthy people across ages. On the study more broadly: Template switching retrieved approximately one barcoded beta molecule for each two T cells.

The germline V gene has CDR1 MNHEY and CDR2 SMNVEV (reference sequence). CDR3 length equals 15 residues. Roughly 10 milliliters of peripheral blood were drawn from each donor. Each sample yielded at least 7 million isolated PBMCs. Total RNA extracted from each sample amounted to at least 5 micrograms. Alongside a J-beta primer mix, a sample-barcoded 5' primer served in a second PCR lasting about 7 to 11 cycles. MiXCR, run by TCRdb on the 5' RACE reads, gives a single entry per CDR3 protein. Of roughly 1,800,000 distinct CDR3 sequences in the sample, roughly 52% are singletons; the top ten hold over 2%.

The V call is TRBV27, the J call TRBJ2-7; weak D call: TRBD2 (5 bases). The better agreement between TRBJ2-5 and the DNA end casts doubt on the J call. This receptor was identified in a middle-aged woman in good health. Material: blood. CDR3 amino acids: CASTRLRGRKETQYF. The CDR3 nucleotides are TGTGCCAGCACGAGACTACGGGGTCGGAAGGAGACCCAGTACTTC.